The 11 T cell receptor beta chains reported below all come from one sample, sequenced in a study of blood T cell repertoires in COVID-19. Sequencing used immunoSEQ multiplex PCR; TCRdb keeps in-frame clones, though not all of them. The sample holds under 200,000 clones, around 90% seen once. Sequencing was done on a sample of peripheral blood. The receptor source for this set is a man aged 55 to 70 with acute or convalescent COVID-19.

The rearrangement links TRBV6-1 to TRBJ1-5, with a weak D call TRBD1 (6 bases). The CDR3 is made up of 14 amino acids. The V gene lost 1 base and the J gene lost 6 bases, with 10 bases spanning the gap. Germline CDR1 reads MNHNS; CDR2 reads SASEGT. CDR3 nucleotides: TGTGCCAGCAGTGAAGGACAGGTGGGTCAGCCCCAGCATTTT. This gives the protein CASSEGQVGQPQHF.

This rearrangement joins TRBV27 to TRBJ2-3; 8 nucleotides agree with TRBD2. Germline V CDR1 and CDR2: MNHEY, SMNVEV (reference sequence). This CDR3 contains 18 residues. Trimming took 2 bases from V and 5 from J; bases not matched to a gene: 15. The CDR3 here is CASSLIPLTSAQIDTQYF. The CDR3 nucleotides are TGTGCCAGCAGTTTAATTCCCCTGACTAGCGCTCAGATAGATACGCAGTATTTT.

The CDR3 DNA sequence: TGCGCCAGCAGCTTGGTATTGGGGGCGCACACCGGGGAGCTGTTTTTT. This codes for CASSLVLGAHTGELFF. J is TRBJ2-2 and V is TRBV5-1; D might be TRBD1 (6 bases). Germline CDR1 SGHRS, CDR2 YFSETQ. The CDR3 contains 16 residues. Trimming removed 0 bases from V and 3 bases from J, with 12 bases in between.

The rearrangement links TRBV11-2 to TRBJ2-1; D is uncertain. Germline CDR1 reads SGHAT; CDR2 reads FQNNGV. Trimming removed 1 base from V and 6 bases from J, with 7 bases in between. The CDR3 runs to 13 residues. The CDR3 coding sequence is TGTGCCAGCAGCTTAGTTTCCAGCAATGAGCAGTTCTTC. Translating gives CASSLVSSNEQFF.

The V and J genes are TRBV2 and TRBJ1-3; D is unresolved. Germline V gene sequence: CDR1 SNHLY, CDR2 FYNNEI. The CDR3 has 15 residues. The V end lost 6 bases, the J end lost 0 bases, and 12 bases lay between the germline ends. The CDR3 protein is CASRRSPNSGNTIYF. CDR3 sequence (DNA): TGTGCCAGCAGGAGGTCCCCAAACTCTGGAAACACCATATATTTT.

Only a few counts were recorded for this clone. CDR3 loop: CASSPIDRRGDTQYF. The CDR3 DNA follows: TGCGCCAGCAGCCCCATAGACAGAAGGGGAGATACGCAGTATTTT. The chain carries TRBV5-1 and TRBJ2-3; tentatively, D is TRBD1 (5 bases). V lost 4 bases and J 5 bases, leaving 17 bases between the germline ends. This CDR3 is 15 amino acids long. Germline CDR1 SGHRS, CDR2 YFSETQ. Full variable domain (remainder filled in from reference TRBV5-1 and TRBJ2-3): KAGVTQTPRYLIKTRGQQVTLSCSPISGHRSVSWYQQTPGQGLQFLFEYFSETQRNKGNFPGRFSGRQFSNSRSEMNVSTLELGDSALYLCASSPIDRRGDTQYFGPGTRLTVL.

Only a few counts were recorded for this clone. The chain recombines TRBV5-1 with TRBJ1-2, with 12 bases aligning to TRBD1. V lost 0 bases, J lost 8 bases, and 5 bases stayed unmatched. The length of the CDR3 is 15 residues. CDR1 is SGHRS, CDR2 YFSETQ, per germline. Written as DNA, the CDR3 is TGCGCCAGCAGCTTGGCAGGGACAGGGGGCGAGGGCTACACCTTC. Translating gives CASSLAGTGGEGYTF.

This sequence joins TRBV6-5 and TRBJ1-1, with D possibly matching TRBD1 (6 bases). Germline V lookup: CDR1 MNHEY, CDR2 SVGAGI. The CDR3 is 14 residues long. Trimming pared 7 bases from V and 1 base from J, leaving 13 bases between. For the CDR3, the DNA is TGTGCCAGCACCGAGGCAGGGGAGAACACTGAAGCTTTCTTT. Its translation is CASTEAGENTEAFF.

The chain joins TRBV24-1 to TRBJ2-1; weak D call: TRBD1 (5 bases). Germline CDR1 KGHDR, CDR2 SFDVKD. The CDR3 is 14 residues long. V lost 4 bases, J lost 7 bases, and 13 bases lay in between. The CDR3 here is CATSDRRQRNEQFF. Written as DNA, the CDR3 is TGTGCCACCAGTGACCGCAGACAGCGAAATGAGCAGTTCTTC.

The V and J genes are TRBV10-3 and TRBJ1-2; 10 bases are shared with TRBD1. The V gene end was trimmed by 8 bases and the J gene end by 8 bases; junction bases not matched to a gene: 5. Looked up from germline, CDR1 is ENHRY and CDR2 is SYGVKD. The CDR3 sequence is 12 residues long. In nucleotides, the CDR3 is TGTGCCATCGTAGGGACAGGGGAAGGCTACACCTTC. It encodes CAIVGTGEGYTF.

The J gene is TRBJ1-3, the V gene TRBV5-1; D gene uncertain. Between the trimmed V and J ends, which lost 4 bases and 4 bases, there was a span of 15 bases. Germline CDR1 SGHRS, CDR2 YFSETQ. The CDR3 has 15 amino acids. The CDR3 spells CASSPFEDFGNTIYF. CDR3 sequence (DNA): TGCGCCAGCAGCCCTTTCGAGGACTTCGGAAACACCATATATTTT.